The 15 T cell receptor beta chains below all came from one sample that was sequenced in a study of cytomegalovirus exposure and HLA in healthy donors. Assay: immunoSEQ multiplex PCR; the TCRdb copy retains only in-frame clones and omits some. Among fewer than 250,000 clones, around nine tenths were seen once, and the ten largest hold about 3%. Sequencing used PBMCs. The receptor source for this set is a man aged 18 to 35 in good health and CMV-seronegative.

The gene calls are TRBV19 and TRBJ2-1; 8 bases are a match to TRBD2. V lost 5 bases and J lost 0; bases outside the gene matches: 3. CDR3 length: 15 residues. CDR1 is LNHDA, CDR2 SQIVND, per germline (reference sequence). In DNA, the CDR3 is TGTGCCAGTAGTCGCGGGGGGAGCTCCTACAATGAGCAGTTCTTC. Its translation is CASSRGGSSYNEQFF. The full variable domain, completed using reference TRBV19 and TRBJ2-1, is DGGITQSPKYLFRKEGQNVTLSCEQNLNHDAMYWYRQDPGQGLRLIYYSQIVNDFQKGDIAEGYSVSREKKESFPLTVTSAQKNPTAFYLCASSRGGSSYNEQFFGPGTRLTVL.

J is TRBJ2-7 and V is TRBV7-2; a weak D match, TRBD2 (7 bases). CDR3 length: 15 amino acids. Trimming stripped 1 base from V and 3 bases from J, with 13 bases between. Germline lookup yields CDR1 SGHTA and CDR2 FQGNSA. The chain's CDR3 is CASSLGGGAGYEQYF. The CDR3 DNA follows: TGTGCCAGCAGCTTAGGAGGGGGGGCAGGCTACGAGCAGTACTTC.

The chain couples TRBV2 to TRBJ2-5; 7 nucleotides agree with TRBD2. With V trimmed by 3 bases and J by 0 bases, 1 base remained unmatched. CDR3 size: 14 residues. Looked up from germline, CDR1 is SNHLY and CDR2 is FYNNEI. The CDR3 reads CASSDGGNQETQYF. Written as DNA, the CDR3 is TGTGCCAGCAGTGACGGGGGGAACCAAGAGACCCAGTACTTC. The full variable domain, its missing parts supplied by reference TRBV2 and TRBJ2-5, is EPEVTQTPSHQVTQMGQEVILRCVPISNHLYFYWYRQILGQKVEFLVSFYNNEISEKSEIFDDQFSVERPDGSNFTLKIRSTKLEDSAMYFCASSDGGNQETQYFGPGTRLLVL.

The chain is built from TRBV27 and TRBJ1-6; D uncertain. The CDR3 length is 17 residues. The germline V gene has CDR1 MNHEY and CDR2 SMNVEV (reference sequence). The ends were cut back, 6 bases at V and 8 bases at J, with 23 bases in the middle. CDR3 coding DNA: TGTGCCAGCAGCCCCTTAGGGAGGCAGCAAGGCGATTCACCCCTCCACTTT. Translating gives CASSPLGRQQGDSPLHF.

V is TRBV7-9 and J is TRBJ2-2; 7 bases align to TRBD1. Germline V gene sequence: CDR1 SEHNR, CDR2 FQNEAQ (reference sequence). The V gene end was trimmed by 1 base and the J gene end by 5 bases; junction bases not matched to a gene: 7. This CDR3 is built from 16 residues. CDR3 nucleotide sequence: TGTGCCAGCAGCTTAGGAGGGGACAGAAGGACCGGGGAGCTGTTTTTT. Residues: CASSLGGDRRTGELFF.

This chain joins TRBV2 and TRBJ2-1; D might be TRBD2 (7 bases). The CDR3 has 13 amino acids. The germline CDR1 and CDR2 sequences are SNHLY and FYNNEI. Trimming removed 8 bases at V and 3 bases at J, with 11 bases between. The CDR3 loop is CASERDNYNEQFF. The CDR3 DNA is TGTGCCAGCGAGCGGGACAACTACAATGAGCAGTTCTTC.

This rearrangement joins TRBV12-5 to TRBJ1-1; D is ambiguous. CDR3 size: 14 residues. Germline V CDR1 and CDR2: LGHNT, FRNRAP. V lost 1 base to trimming and J lost 4 bases, with 10 bases between them. CDR3 loop: CASGLAGGVTEAFF. For the CDR3, the DNA is TGTGCTAGTGGTTTGGCCGGAGGCGTCACTGAAGCTTTCTTT.

The chain couples TRBV4-3 to TRBJ1-1, with TRBD1 as a possible D gene (5 bases). CDR1 and CDR2 from the germline V gene are LGHNA and YSLEER. Trimming pared 2 bases from V and 0 bases from J, leaving 10 bases between. This CDR3 comprises 15 residues. Written as DNA, the CDR3 is TGCGCCAGCAGCCAACGTACAGGACTGAACACTGAAGCTTTCTTT. Protein sequence: CASSQRTGLNTEAFF.

J is TRBJ2-3 and V is TRBV15; D is perhaps TRBD1 (6 bases). The CDR3 extends over 15 amino acids. V was clipped by 7 bases and J by 1 base, with 15 bases between them. Germline V CDR1 and CDR2: LNHNV, YYDKDF (reference sequence). The chain's CDR3 is CATKDTGWRTDTQYF. The DNA of the CDR3 is TGTGCCACCAAAGACACAGGGTGGCGCACAGATACGCAGTATTTT.

The chain carries TRBV10-2 and TRBJ2-7, with TRBD1 matching 7 bases. Looked up from germline, CDR1 is WSHSY and CDR2 is SAAADI. After removal of 3 bases from V and 2 bases from J, the junction contained 7 bases not matched to a gene. The CDR3 extends over 15 amino acids. CDR3 in amino acids: CASSDPGTVPYEQYF. DNA for the CDR3: TGCGCCAGCAGTGACCCCGGGACAGTCCCCTACGAGCAGTACTTC.

This chain uses TRBV7-2 with TRBJ1-5; perhaps TRBD1 as D (6 bases). This CDR3 spans 14 amino acids. Germline-derived CDR1 and CDR2 are SGHTA and FQGNSA. Deletions cut 2 bases from V and 7 bases from J, with 12 bases between. The CDR3 spells CASSLQAGTQPQHF. The DNA of the CDR3 is TGTGCCAGCAGCTTACAGGCCGGGACACAGCCCCAGCATTTT.

This clone was recorded only once. The genes are TRBV7-2 and TRBJ1-1; D is uncertain. The germline gives CDR1 SGHTA, CDR2 FQGNSA. The CDR3 consists of 15 residues. V was shortened by 1 base and J by 0 bases, with 9 bases between the two germline ends. The CDR3: CASSLVAGVNTEAFF. CDR3 nucleotide sequence: TGTGCCAGCAGCTTAGTTGCGGGTGTGAACACTGAAGCTTTCTTT.

The genes are TRBV2 and TRBJ2-7; the D gene is possibly TRBD1 (6 bases). CDR3 length: 13 residues. Germline V CDR1 and CDR2: SNHLY, FYNNEI. The V and J ends lost 7 bases and 7 bases respectively, with 17 bases between them. Written as DNA, the CDR3 is TGTGCCAGCACCAAACAGGGTTCGGGGGAGCAGTACTTC. Translated, it gives CASTKQGSGEQYF. Full variable domain (rest looked up from reference TRBV2 and TRBJ2-7): EPEVTQTPSHQVTQMGQEVILRCVPISNHLYFYWYRQILGQKVEFLVSFYNNEISEKSEIFDDQFSVERPDGSNFTLKIRSTKLEDSAMYFCASTKQGSGEQYFGPGTRLTVT.

This clone was observed a handful of times. The chain links TRBV28 to TRBJ2-2, with D hard to call. Germline V lookup: CDR1 MDHEN, CDR2 SYDVKM. This CDR3 has 12 amino acids. Deletions cut 3 bases from V and 7 bases from J, with 6 bases between. Here the CDR3 reads CASSFWLGELFF. DNA of the CDR3: TGTGCCAGCAGTTTCTGGCTCGGGGAGCTGTTTTTT. The full variable domain, completed using reference TRBV28 and TRBJ2-2, is DVKVTQSSRYLVKRTGEKVFLECVQDMDHENMFWYRQDPGLGLRLIYFSYDVKMKEKGDIPEGYSVSREKKERFSLILESASTNQTSMYLCASSFWLGELFFGEGSRLTVL.

CDR3 protein: CASSLTLGQYDEKLFF. The CDR3 nucleotides are TGTGCCAGTAGCCTAACGTTGGGCCAGTACGATGAAAAACTGTTTTTT. V usage is TRBV19 and J usage is TRBJ1-4; D gene uncertain. The CDR3 consists of 16 residues. From germline, CDR1 is LNHDA and CDR2 SQIVND (reference sequence). Trimming stripped 6 bases from V and 6 bases from J, with 20 bases between.